The clone carrying this T cell receptor (beta chain) was observed a handful of times. The data derive from a study of blood T cell repertoires in COVID-19. Across the study: The United States, Italy and Spain were the sources of the acute and convalescent COVID-19 samples. Sources were T cells, B-cell-depleted T cells, or PBMCs; the material itself was cDNA or gDNA.

V lost 3 bases, J lost 2 bases, and 4 bases stayed unmatched. The CDR3 has 15 amino acids. Germline V gene data show CDR1 as SGDLS and CDR2 as YYNGEE. Original processing notes: Amplified reference gene primers provided the basis for estimating nucleated cell counts. Assay: immunoSEQ multiplex PCR; the TCRdb copy retains only in-frame clones and omits some. V and J calls and clone size come straight from that table; D and trimming were deduced from the DNA. The data hold about 51,000 clones, with 70% to 90% observed a single time. This clonotype originated in a man at least 80 years old with active COVID-19. The V call is TRBV9, the J call TRBJ2-3, with 9 bases fitting TRBD1. Sequencing was done on a sample of peripheral blood. CDR3 amino acids: CASSGTGASTDTQYF. CDR3 DNA: TGTGCCAGCAGCGGGACAGGGGCCTCCACAGATACGCAGTATTTT.